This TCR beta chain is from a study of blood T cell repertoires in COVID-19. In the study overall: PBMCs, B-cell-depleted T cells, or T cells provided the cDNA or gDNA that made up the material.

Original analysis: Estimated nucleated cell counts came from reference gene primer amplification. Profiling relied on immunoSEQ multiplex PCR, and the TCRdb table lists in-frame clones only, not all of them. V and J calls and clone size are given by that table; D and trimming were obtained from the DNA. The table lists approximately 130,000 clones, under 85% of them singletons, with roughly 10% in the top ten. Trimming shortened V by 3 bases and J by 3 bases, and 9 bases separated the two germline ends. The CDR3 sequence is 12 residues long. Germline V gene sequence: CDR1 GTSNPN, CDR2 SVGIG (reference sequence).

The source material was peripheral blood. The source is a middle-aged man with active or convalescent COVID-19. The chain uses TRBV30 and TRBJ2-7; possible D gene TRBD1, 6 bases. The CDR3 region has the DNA TGTGCCTGGAGCCCACAGGGCTACGAGCAGTACTTC. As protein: CAWSPQGYEQYF.